The 15 T cell receptor beta chains below come from one sample, sequenced in a study of blood T cell repertoires in COVID-19. Sequenced by immunoSEQ multiplex PCR; TCRdb stores in-frame clones only, minus some. The table includes 310,000 or so clones, about 86% detected once. The sequenced sample consisted of peripheral blood. The receptors were gathered from a woman aged 45-65 years with acute or convalescent COVID-19.

The chain has TRBV7-8 and TRBJ2-2; 7 bases map to TRBD1. CDR1 is SGHVS and CDR2 is FQNEAQ in the germline V gene. The CDR3 totals 16 residues. The J segment lost 1 base and the V segment lost 6 bases, leaving 8 bases of the junction unmatched. The CDR3 here is CASSWNRDRNTGELFF. The CDR3 nucleotides are TGTGCCAGCAGTTGGAATCGGGACAGGAACACCGGGGAGCTGTTTTTT.

This CDR3 reads CASSLNGGQSSYNEQFF. Written as DNA, the CDR3 is TGTGCCAGCTCACTTAACGGCGGGCAGAGCTCCTACAATGAGCAGTTCTTC. The genes are TRBV18 and TRBJ2-1; perhaps TRBD2 as D (5 bases). Trimming left V 4 bases short and J 0 bases short, with 16 bases between. Germline CDR1 is KGHSH and CDR2 is LQKENI. The CDR3 is made up of 17 amino acids.

This clone showed up just a few times. V usage is TRBV5-4 and J usage is TRBJ2-7; a weak D match, TRBD1 (6 bases). The CDR3 contains 13 residues. Trimming shortened V by 4 bases and J by 3 bases, and 11 bases separated the two germline ends. Germline V CDR1 and CDR2: SGHNT, YYREEE (reference sequence). The CDR3 is CASSRDTVYEQYF. The CDR3 DNA follows: TGTGCCAGCAGCAGGGACACGGTCTACGAGCAGTACTTC.

This sequence joins TRBV6-2 or TRBV6-3 and TRBJ2-3; D is uncertain. The CDR3 contains 12 residues. Trimming took off 4 bases at V and 4 bases at J, with 6 bases between the two ends. Per germline, CDR1 MNHEY and CDR2 SVGEGT. CDR3: CASSSQADTQYF. The CDR3 DNA reads TGTGCCAGCAGTTCTCAGGCAGATACGCAGTATTTT.

CDR3 DNA: TGTGCCAGCAGCCAAGCCAGCGCCCCCCCGTATACCGGGGAGCTGTTTTTT. Its translation is CASSQASAPPYTGELFF. This chain uses TRBV3-1 (or the pseudogene TRBV3-2) with TRBJ2-2; D unclear. The CDR3 has 17 amino acids. The germline CDR1 and CDR2 sequences are LGHDT and YNNKEL (reference sequence). V was clipped by 1 base and J by 5 bases, with 17 bases between them.

This chain links TRBV25-1 with TRBJ1-3, with D hard to call. Trimming removed 8 bases from V and 0 bases from J, with 8 bases in between. The germline CDR1 and CDR2 sequences are MGHDK and SYGVNS. The length of the CDR3 is 13 residues. The CDR3 is CASRLSSGNTIYF. The DNA of the CDR3 is TGTGCCAGCCGTCTGAGCTCTGGAAACACCATATATTTT.

In its sample, this clone was seen once. The chain has TRBV7-8 and TRBJ2-3, with 8 bases lining up with TRBD1. Germline V CDR1 and CDR2: SGHVS, FQNEAQ. J was trimmed by 3 bases and V by 3 bases; bases with no gene match: 8. This CDR3 comprises 16 residues. CDR3 amino acids: CASSLTGVTLTDTQYF. CDR3 DNA sequence: TGTGCCAGCAGCTTGACAGGGGTAACTTTAACAGATACGCAGTATTTT.

The chain uses TRBV11-3 and TRBJ2-7; D is undetermined. V was cut by 4 bases and J by 6 bases, with 16 bases left in between. CDR3 length: 14 amino acids. Germline lookup yields CDR1 SGHNT and CDR2 YENEEA. The CDR3 loop reads CASSSSTQTGEQYF. The CDR3 region has the DNA TGTGCCAGCAGCTCGTCGACTCAGACGGGCGAGCAGTACTTC. Variable domain in full (rest from reference TRBV11-3 and TRBJ2-7): EAGVVQSPRYKIIEKKQPVAFWCNPISGHNTLYWYLQNLGQGPELLIRYENEEAVDDSQLPKDRFSAERLKGVDSTLKIQPAELGDSAVYLCASSSSTQTGEQYFGPGTRLTVT.

V usage is TRBV7-9 and J usage is TRBJ2-3, with D possibly being TRBD2 (7 bases). The CDR3 runs to 12 residues. Germline CDR1 SEHNR, CDR2 FQNEAQ (reference sequence). V lost 7 bases and J 8 bases, leaving 13 bases between the germline ends. This CDR3 reads CASTLGGGTQYF. In DNA form, the CDR3 reads TGTGCCAGCACCCTAGGGGGGGGTACGCAGTATTTT.

The V and J genes are TRBV19 and TRBJ2-5, with D tentatively TRBD1 (5 bases). The V end was cut by 3 bases, the J end by 2 bases, with 10 bases between. The CDR3 loop spans 14 amino acids. CDR1 and CDR2 (germline): LNHDA, SQIVND (reference sequence). The CDR3 coding sequence is TGTGCCAGTAGTATTCCAGGGCGGCAAGAGACCCAGTACTTC. The encoded protein is CASSIPGRQETQYF. The whole variable domain, filled in from reference TRBV19 and TRBJ2-5, reads DGGITQSPKYLFRKEGQNVTLSCEQNLNHDAMYWYRQDPGQGLRLIYYSQIVNDFQKGDIAEGYSVSREKKESFPLTVTSAQKNPTAFYLCASSIPGRQETQYFGPGTRLLVL.

J is TRBJ2-3 and V is TRBV18; TRBD2 is a possible D gene (6 bases). With 3 bases removed from V and 9 bases from J, the gap between germline ends came to 13 bases. Looked up from germline, CDR1 is KGHSH and CDR2 is LQKENI. The CDR3 length is 13 residues. The CDR3 protein is CASSPRESTTQYF. CDR3 sequence (DNA): TGTGCCAGCTCACCTCGGGAGTCTACCACGCAGTATTTT. The variable domain in full, completed from reference TRBV18 and TRBJ2-3, reads NAGVMQNPRHLVRRRGQEARLRCSPMKGHSHVYWYRQLPEEGLKFMVYLQKENIIDESGMPKERFSAEFPKEGPSILRIQQVVRGDSAAYFCASSPRESTTQYFGPGTRLTVL.

The V call is TRBV19, the J call TRBJ1-3; TRBD1 matches 9 bases. Trimming removed 9 bases from V and 2 bases from J; junction bases left unmatched: 8. The CDR3 length is 15 residues. Per the germline V gene, CDR1 is LNHDA and CDR2 is SQIVND (reference sequence). This chain's CDR3 is CASGRGQGPGNTIYF. The CDR3, as DNA: TGTGCCAGCGGAAGGGGACAGGGACCTGGAAACACCATATATTTT.

The chain is built from TRBV6-5 and TRBJ1-5; the D is unclear. V was clipped by 6 bases and J by 4 bases, with 10 bases between them. CDR1 is MNHEY and CDR2 is SVGAGI in the germline V gene. This CDR3 has 13 residues. CDR3 loop: CASSSQWNQPQHF. The CDR3 coding sequence is TGTGCCAGCAGCTCGCAGTGGAATCAGCCCCAGCATTTT.

This chain links TRBV9 with TRBJ1-2, with D tentatively TRBD1 (6 bases). The CDR3 totals 14 residues. Germline-derived CDR1 and CDR2 are SGDLS and YYNGEE. Trimming pared 0 bases from V and 2 bases from J, leaving 8 bases between. The CDR3 reads CASSVVTGNYGYTF. CDR3 bases: TGTGCCAGCAGCGTAGTAACAGGGAACTATGGCTACACCTTC. Complete variable domain (other parts from reference TRBV9 and TRBJ1-2): DSGVTQTPKHLITATGQRVTLRCSPRSGDLSVYWYQQSLDQGLQFLIQYYNGEERAKGNILERFSAQQFPDLHSELNLSSLELGDSALYFCASSVVTGNYGYTFGSGTRLTVV.

The chain is built from TRBV5-4 and TRBJ1-2; 9 nucleotides line up with TRBD1. CDR1 is SGHNT and CDR2 is YYREEE in the germline V gene (reference sequence). Losses at the gene ends were 4 bases for V and 1 base for J; bases not matched to a gene: 5. The CDR3 spans 15 residues. CDR3 sequence reads: CASSQPGQGNYGYTF. In DNA, the CDR3 is TGTGCCAGCAGCCAACCGGGACAGGGTAACTATGGCTACACCTTC. Variable domain in full (rest from reference TRBV5-4 and TRBJ1-2): ETGVTQSPTHLIKTRGQQVTLRCSSQSGHNTVSWYQQALGQGPQFIFQYYREEENGRGNFPPRFSGLQFPNYSSELNVNALELDDSALYLCASSQPGQGNYGYTFGSGTRLTVV.